These 7 T cell receptor beta chains were all obtained from the same sample, sequenced in a study of cytomegalovirus exposure and HLA in healthy donors. This PCR relied on a set of 60 Vbeta primers and 13 Jbeta primers. Sequenced by immunoSEQ multiplex PCR; TCRdb stores in-frame clones only, minus some. Seen here are roughly 200,000 clones, roughly 78% observed once, and the top ten hold 4% to 4.5%. What was sequenced was PBMCs. Receptors originate from a woman aged 25 to 39 in good health and CMV-seropositive.

For this clone: In the same sample, other DNA sequences code for this CDR3. CDR3 sequence (DNA): TGCGCCAGCAGCCAGGCCCCGGGGACTGAAGCTTTCTTT. Translated: CASSQAPGTEAFF. The chain links TRBV4-3 to TRBJ1-1; no definite D call. The length of the CDR3 is 13 residues. Trimming removed 3 bases at V and 5 bases at J, with 10 bases between. Germline-derived CDR1 and CDR2 are LGHNA and YSLEER.

Note on this clone: The sample has other DNA sequences that encode this CDR3 too. This chain joins TRBV5-6 and TRBJ2-2; 8 positions agree with TRBD2. V was pared by 4 bases and J by 4 bases, with 6 bases of the junction left unmatched. The length of the CDR3 is 15 residues. The germline V gene has CDR1 SGHDT and CDR2 YYEEEE. The DNA of the CDR3 is TGTGCCAGCAGCCCCATAAGCGGGGGCACCGGGGAGCTGTTTTTT. Encoded protein: CASSPISGGTGELFF.

The rearrangement uses TRBV7-8 and TRBJ2-1; the D is unclear. Germline V CDR1 and CDR2: SGHVS, FQNEAQ. V was cut by 0 bases and J by 0 bases, with 6 bases left in between. This CDR3 contains 15 residues. The CDR3 loop is CASSLAGISYNEQFF. In nucleotides, the CDR3 is TGTGCCAGCAGCTTAGCTGGCATCTCCTACAATGAGCAGTTCTTC.

The rearrangement links TRBV9 to TRBJ2-1; no firm D call. The CDR3 covers 12 residues. V was cut by 0 bases and J by 7 bases, with 5 bases left in between. Germline values: CDR1 SGDLS, CDR2 YYNGEE. The CDR3 DNA reads TGTGCCAGCAGCGTAGTACAGAATGAGCAGTTCTTC. Translated, it gives CASSVVQNEQFF.

The CDR3 bases are TGTGCCAGCAGTTACTCGGCGACCAGGGTCACTGAAGCTTTCTTT. Translating it yields CASSYSATRVTEAFF. The V call is TRBV6-5, the J call TRBJ1-1; D may be TRBD1 (5 bases). The CDR3 contains 15 residues. Germline values: CDR1 MNHEY, CDR2 SVGAGI. Trimming stripped 0 bases from V and 4 bases from J, with 12 bases between.

The rearrangement uses TRBV28 and TRBJ2-2; D is perhaps TRBD1 (6 bases). The CDR3 length is 16 residues. V was clipped by 5 bases and J by 0 bases, with 13 bases between them. Germline-derived CDR1 and CDR2 are MDHEN and SYDVKM. CDR3 nucleotides: TGTGCCAGCAGTCCCCCGGGGACATCGAACACCGGGGAGCTGTTTTTT. Amino acids: CASSPPGTSNTGELFF. Complete variable domain (other parts from reference TRBV28 and TRBJ2-2): DVKVTQSSRYLVKRTGEKVFLECVQDMDHENMFWYRQDPGLGLRLIYFSYDVKMKEKGDIPEGYSVSREKKERFSLILESASTNQTSMYLCASSPPGTSNTGELFFGEGSRLTVL.

This clone appeared a single time. The genes are TRBV7-9 and TRBJ2-5, with a weak D call TRBD2 (5 bases). The end of the DNA fits TRBJ2-7 better, so the J call may be wrong. The CDR3 contains 13 residues. Germline assignment: CDR1 SEHNR and CDR2 FQNEAQ (reference sequence). The CDR3 loop is CASTTRTSYEQYF. In nucleotides, the CDR3 is TGTGCCAGCACCACTAGGACCTCCTACGAGCAGTACTTC.